Below are 28 T cell receptor beta chains sequenced from a single sample in a study of CD8+ T cells in alopecia areata (dated by TCRdb to 2017 to 2018). The sample's treatment or condition label, in plain terms: oral pan-JAK inhibitor, 5-10 mg twice daily. The library was obtained by the immunoSEQ multiplex PCR assay. For TCR sequencing, RNA was extracted from every sample and reverse transcribed into cDNA to serve as template. This immuneACCESS table, as held by TCRdb, lists in-frame sequences with V and J called but not all clones. Of the missing ones, under half trace to an unresolved V gene in checked studies; the others have no known cause. Present in this sample are more than 150,000 clones, about half of which were seen just once. The ten largest clones add up to about 9.5% of the sample. The specimen was CD8+ T cells sorted from blood, collected at week 52, from a patient treated with tofacitinib. The receptors stem from a human donor with alopecia areata.

The J gene is TRBJ1-2, the V gene TRBV5-1; the D gene is possibly TRBD1 (5 bases). The CDR3 contains 14 residues. Trimming left V 1 base short and J 8 bases short, with 15 bases between. Germline-derived CDR1 and CDR2 are SGHRS and YFSETQ. The chain's CDR3 is CASSLRDSSGGYTF. The CDR3 DNA is TGCGCCAGCAGCTTGAGAGACAGCTCTGGCGGCTACACCTTC.

The J gene is TRBJ2-7, the V gene TRBV10-3; TRBD1 matches 9 bases. The V gene end was trimmed by 7 bases and the J gene end by 5 bases; junction bases not matched to a gene: 6. The CDR3 runs to 13 residues. The germline V gene has CDR1 ENHRY and CDR2 SYGVKD. CDR3 in DNA: TGTGCCATCACCCCCCGGGACAGGGACGAGCAGTACTTC. Residues: CAITPRDRDEQYF.

There are a few counts of this clone. The chain recombines TRBV27 with TRBJ2-7; TRBD1 matches at 10 bases. Germline V CDR1 and CDR2: MNHEY, SMNVEV (reference sequence). The CDR3 spans 15 residues. J lost 0 bases, V lost 8 bases, and 7 bases had no gene match. CDR3 sequence reads: CASGRDRGISYEQYF. For the CDR3, the DNA is TGTGCCAGCGGTAGGGACAGGGGCATCTCCTACGAGCAGTACTTC.

The rearrangement links TRBV15 to TRBJ2-5; 7 bases agree with TRBD1. J gave up 5 bases and V 4 bases, and 4 bases lay outside the gene matches. Germline assignment: CDR1 LNHNV and CDR2 YYDKDF (reference sequence). The CDR3 totals 13 residues. The CDR3 DNA reads TGTGCCACCAGCATACAGGGGCGGGAGACCCAGTACTTC. Its protein is CATSIQGRETQYF. Full variable domain (rest looked up from reference TRBV15 and TRBJ2-5): DAMVIQNPRYQVTQFGKPVTLSCSQTLNHNVMYWYQQKSSQAPKLLFHYYDKDFNNEADTPDNFQSRRPNTSFCFLDIRSPGLGDTAMYLCATSIQGRETQYFGPGTRLLVL.

The chain carries TRBV9 and TRBJ2-1; D could derive from TRBD1 or TRBD2 (5 bases each). Germline values: CDR1 SGDLS, CDR2 YYNGEE. This CDR3 comprises 15 residues. Trimming pared 0 bases from V and 2 bases from J, leaving 9 bases between. As DNA, the CDR3 is TGTGCCAGCAGCGTAGTCGGGGCTGCCTACAATGAGCAGTTCTTC. Translation: CASSVVGAAYNEQFF.

This clone was counted only a few times. J is TRBJ2-7 and V is TRBV13, with D unresolved. The CDR3 runs 15 residues. In germline, CDR1 is PRHDT, CDR2 FYEKMQ (reference sequence). The V end was cut by 4 bases, the J end by 4 bases, with 17 bases between. The CDR3 here is CASSSLTHSAYEQYF. CDR3 sequence (DNA): TGTGCCAGCAGCTCCTTGACTCACTCGGCGTACGAGCAGTACTTC.

This clone was seen a few times. This chain joins TRBV2 and TRBJ1-1, with D perhaps TRBD1 (5 bases). V lost 7 bases, J lost 8 bases, and 17 bases lay in between. Germline lookup yields CDR1 SNHLY and CDR2 FYNNEI. CDR3 length equals 13 residues. CDR3 sequence (DNA): TGTGCCAGCACCCCGAGTACAGGTCGAGAAGCTTTCTTT. Protein product: CASTPSTGREAFF.

The chain links TRBV5-1 to TRBJ2-1; the D gene is possibly TRBD2 (7 bases). Trimming cost V 3 bases and J 2 bases, with 12 bases left between them. Germline V gene data show CDR1 as SGHRS and CDR2 as YFSETQ. This CDR3 is built from 15 residues. The CDR3 reads CASSWSGGPYNEQFF. The CDR3 DNA is TGCGCCAGCAGCTGGTCGGGGGGCCCCTACAATGAGCAGTTCTTC. The entire variable domain, with the rest obtained from reference TRBV5-1 and TRBJ2-1, is as follows: KAGVTQTPRYLIKTRGQQVTLSCSPISGHRSVSWYQQTPGQGLQFLFEYFSETQRNKGNFPGRFSGRQFSNSRSEMNVSTLELGDSALYLCASSWSGGPYNEQFFGPGTRLTVL.

The rearrangement uses TRBV27 and TRBJ1-1, with D possibly matching TRBD1 (6 bases). Germline lookup yields CDR1 MNHEY and CDR2 SMNVEV (reference sequence). The germline V and J ends were trimmed by 6 bases and 0 bases, with 14 bases remaining between them. This CDR3 has 15 amino acids. CDR3 nucleotides: TGTGCCAGCAGCCGGACGCAGGGGTTGAACACTGAAGCTTTCTTT. This encodes CASSRTQGLNTEAFF.

The V and J genes are TRBV4-1 and TRBJ2-2; D might be TRBD1 or TRBD2, each matching 6 bases. Trimming cost V 4 bases and J 4 bases, with 19 bases left between them. Germline CDR1 and CDR2: MGHRA and YSYEKL. This CDR3 has 17 amino acids. In DNA, the CDR3 is TGCGCCAGCAGCCGTCAGTTAGGGGGGCCTAGCACCGGGGAGCTGTTTTTT. This codes for CASSRQLGGPSTGELFF.

This clone was seen only a few times. The chain is built from TRBV7-9 and TRBJ1-2; no definite D call. Between the trimmed V and J ends, which lost 5 bases and 8 bases, there was a span of 18 bases. The germline V gene encodes CDR1 SEHNR and CDR2 FQNEAQ (reference sequence). The CDR3 length is 14 residues. The CDR3 reads CASSAVGGTDGYTF. CDR3 coding DNA: TGTGCCAGCAGCGCGGTAGGAGGAACAGACGGCTACACCTTC.

The chain links TRBV7-9 to TRBJ1-6; D is uncertain. Germline V gene sequence: CDR1 SEHNR, CDR2 FQNEAQ (reference sequence). This CDR3 contains 14 residues. Trimming took 1 base from V and 6 from J, leaving 7 bases between them. CDR3 sequence reads: CASSLGPTNSPLHF. DNA for the CDR3: TGTGCCAGCAGCTTAGGACCGACTAATTCACCCCTCCACTTT.

This clone has a handful of counts. This chain links TRBV27 with TRBJ2-7, with D hard to call. Trimming shortened V by 6 bases and J by 3 bases, and 15 bases separated the two germline ends. Looked up from germline, CDR1 is MNHEY and CDR2 is SMNVEV (reference sequence). This CDR3 contains 14 residues. In nucleotides, the CDR3 is TGTGCCAGCAGACCGGGCATAATCAGCTACGAGCAGTACTTC. Its protein is CASRPGIISYEQYF.

The chain recombines TRBV6-1 with TRBJ1-4; possible D gene TRBD1, 6 bases. Deletions cut 8 bases from V and 6 bases from J, with 16 bases between. The CDR3 extends over 14 amino acids. In germline, CDR1 is MNHNS, CDR2 SASEGT. In DNA, the CDR3 is TGTGCCAGCTACGACAGGAATCGGGATGAAAAACTGTTTTTT. Translating gives CASYDRNRDEKLFF.

The J gene is TRBJ1-4, the V gene TRBV15; D is uncertain. CDR1 and CDR2 (germline): LNHNV, YYDKDF (reference sequence). The length of the CDR3 is 13 residues. V dropped 5 bases and J dropped 2 bases, with 6 bases sitting between them. The CDR3 DNA reads TGTGCCACCAGCCCCCCGACTAATGAAAAACTGTTTTTT. Translation gives CATSPPTNEKLFF. The full variable domain, its missing parts supplied by reference TRBV15 and TRBJ1-4, is DAMVIQNPRYQVTQFGKPVTLSCSQTLNHNVMYWYQQKSSQAPKLLFHYYDKDFNNEADTPDNFQSRRPNTSFCFLDIRSPGLGDTAMYLCATSPPTNEKLFFGSGTQLSVL.

A note on this clone: In the same sample, other DNA sequences code for this CDR3. The chain uses TRBV13 and TRBJ2-3, with no clear D. The CDR3 sequence is 12 residues long. Germline CDR1 PRHDT, CDR2 FYEKMQ (reference sequence). The germline V and J ends were trimmed by 5 bases and 1 base, with 4 bases remaining between them. The chain's CDR3 is CASSPRTDTQYF. CDR3 sequence (DNA): TGTGCCAGCAGCCCACGCACAGATACGCAGTATTTT.

This clone turned up a few times. The rearrangement joins TRBV29-1 to TRBJ2-1; 12 bases map to TRBD2. Germline trimming cut 7 bases from V and 5 bases from J; bases unmatched to any gene: 3. The germline CDR1 and CDR2 sequences are SQVTM and ANQGSEA. The length of the CDR3 is 13 residues. CDR3 residues: CSGASGGDNEQFF. Here the CDR3 DNA reads TGCAGCGGAGCTAGCGGGGGGGACAATGAGCAGTTCTTC.

This clone was counted a few times. The genes are TRBV5-1 and TRBJ2-5, with 9 positions matching TRBD2. V lost 0 bases and J lost 5; bases outside the gene matches: 5. The germline V gene encodes CDR1 SGHRS and CDR2 YFSETQ. The CDR3 spans 15 residues. The CDR3 is CASSLGLAGLETQYF. Here the CDR3 DNA reads TGCGCCAGCAGCTTGGGGCTAGCGGGACTGGAGACCCAGTACTTC.

The table lists this clone with a few counts. V is TRBV5-6 and J is TRBJ1-1, with 7 positions matching TRBD1. V lost 5 bases and J lost 1; bases outside the gene matches: 11. Looked up from germline, CDR1 is SGHDT and CDR2 is YYEEEE. There are 16 residues in the CDR3. This CDR3 is CASRRRGQPENTEAFF. As DNA, the CDR3 is TGTGCCAGCAGACGAAGGGGACAGCCTGAGAACACTGAAGCTTTCTTT. The full variable domain, its missing parts supplied by reference TRBV5-6 and TRBJ1-1, is DAGVTQSPTHLIKTRGQQVTLRCSPKSGHDTVSWYQQALGQGPQFIFQYYEEEERQRGNFPDRFSGHQFPNYSSELNVNALLLGDSALYLCASRRRGQPENTEAFFGQGTRLTVV.

This clone has only a few counts. The rearrangement links TRBV5-1 to TRBJ1-5; tentative D call: TRBD1 (5 bases). The CDR3 has 15 amino acids. Germline-derived CDR1 and CDR2 are SGHRS and YFSETQ. Deletions cut 0 bases from V and 2 bases from J, with 9 bases between. This CDR3 is CASSLGGEGNQPQHF. CDR3 nucleotides: TGCGCCAGCAGCTTGGGGGGCGAGGGCAATCAGCCCCAGCATTTT.

The genes are TRBV11-2 and TRBJ2-7, with D tentatively TRBD1 (6 bases). CDR3 length: 15 residues. V lost 5 bases and J 5 bases, leaving 19 bases between the germline ends. Germline V lookup: CDR1 SGHAT, CDR2 FQNNGV. The CDR3 loop is CASSLPRTGNDEQYF. The CDR3 nucleotides are TGTGCCAGCAGCCTACCCAGAACAGGGAACGACGAGCAGTACTTC. The variable domain in full, completed from reference TRBV11-2 and TRBJ2-7, reads EAGVAQSPRYKIIEKRQSVAFWCNPISGHATLYWYQQILGQGPKLLIQFQNNGVVDDSQLPKDRFSAERLKGVDSTLKIQPAKLEDSAVYLCASSLPRTGNDEQYFGPGTRLTVT.

CDR3 in amino acids: CASSRDYEETQYF. For the CDR3, the DNA is TGTGCCAGTAGTCGGGACTATGAAGAGACCCAGTACTTC. V and J are TRBV19 and TRBJ2-5, with TRBD2 matching over 7 bases. This CDR3 spans 13 amino acids. Germline lookup yields CDR1 LNHDA and CDR2 SQIVND (reference sequence). V lost 5 bases, J lost 3 bases, and 3 bases stayed unmatched.

This chain uses TRBV7-8 with TRBJ1-2; perhaps TRBD1 as D (6 bases). Trimming left V 5 bases short and J 4 bases short, with 17 bases between. This CDR3 comprises 15 residues. The germline V gene has CDR1 SGHVS and CDR2 FQNEAQ. The CDR3 bases are TGTGCCAGCAGCCCAACGACAGGCTTAGCCTATGGCTACACCTTC. It codes for CASSPTTGLAYGYTF.

Only a few counts were recorded for this clone. The CDR3 nucleotides read TGTGCCAGCAGCTCGCGCAGGGGCCGGGAAAAACTGTTTTTT. Its protein is CASSSRRGREKLFF. This chain connects TRBV4-2 to TRBJ1-4, with TRBD1 as a possible D gene (6 bases). CDR1 and CDR2 from the germline V gene are LGHNA and YNFKEQ. This CDR3 has 14 amino acids. V dropped 5 bases and J dropped 8 bases, with 15 bases sitting between them.

The V gene is TRBV30, the J gene TRBJ2-5; D call uncertain. CDR1 is GTSNPN, CDR2 SVGIG, per germline (reference sequence). Trimming stripped 0 bases from V and 3 bases from J, with 17 bases between. The CDR3 covers 16 residues. This chain's CDR3 is CAWSVPLGGDEETQYF. CDR3 DNA: TGTGCCTGGAGTGTACCCCTTGGCGGCGACGAAGAGACCCAGTACTTC.

V gene TRBV5-1 combines with J gene TRBJ2-3; perhaps D is TRBD1 or TRBD2 (6 bases each). The V and J ends lost 1 base and 0 bases respectively, with 9 bases between them. Germline V gene sequence: CDR1 SGHRS, CDR2 YFSETQ. The CDR3 has 15 amino acids. The CDR3 region has the DNA TGCGCCAGCAGCTTGACGGGGGCAAGCACAGATACGCAGTATTTT. Its protein product is CASSLTGASTDTQYF.

The chain uses TRBV11-2 and TRBJ2-3; 10 positions agree with TRBD2. This CDR3 contains 17 residues. CDR1 SGHAT and CDR2 FQNNGV come from the germline V gene. V shed 5 bases, J shed 2 bases, and the junction held 10 bases outside the gene matches. CDR3: CASSRRRTSGTTDTQYF. CDR3 DNA sequence: TGTGCCAGCAGCAGGAGGAGGACTAGCGGAACCACAGATACGCAGTATTTT.

The chain is built from TRBV7-2 and TRBJ2-7; D is perhaps TRBD2 (5 bases). V gave up 1 base and J gave up 6 bases, with 13 bases separating them. Germline V lookup: CDR1 SGHTA, CDR2 FQGNSA. There are 14 residues in the CDR3. DNA for the CDR3: TGTGCCAGCAGCTTAGTTCAGATAGGAGGCGAGCAGTACTTC. This sequence encodes CASSLVQIGGEQYF.